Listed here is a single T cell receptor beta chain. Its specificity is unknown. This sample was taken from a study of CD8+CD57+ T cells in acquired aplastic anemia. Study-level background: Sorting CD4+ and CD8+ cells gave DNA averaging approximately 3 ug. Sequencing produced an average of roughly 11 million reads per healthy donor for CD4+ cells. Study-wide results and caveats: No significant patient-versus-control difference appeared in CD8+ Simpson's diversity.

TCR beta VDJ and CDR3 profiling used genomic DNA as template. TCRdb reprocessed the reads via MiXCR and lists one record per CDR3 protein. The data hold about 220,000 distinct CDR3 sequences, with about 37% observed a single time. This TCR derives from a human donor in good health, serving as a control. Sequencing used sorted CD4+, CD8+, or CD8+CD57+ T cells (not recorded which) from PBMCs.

Here the CDR3 DNA reads TGTGCCAGCAGGTGGACAGGGAGCATTAGCAATCAGCCCCAGCATTTT. Amino acid sequence: CASRWTGSISNQPQHF. The rearrangement uses TRBV19 and TRBJ1-5; 8 bases match TRBD1. V shed 9 bases and J 0 bases; nucleotides not matched to a gene: 10. The CDR3 consists of 16 residues. From germline, CDR1 is LNHDA and CDR2 SQIVND (reference sequence).